This TCR beta chain is drawn from a study of blood T cell repertoires in COVID-19. Original analysis: Counts of nucleated cells, estimated from reference gene primer amplification, were obtained. Sequencing used immunoSEQ multiplex PCR; TCRdb keeps in-frame clones, though not all of them. V, J and clone size reflect that table, while D and trimming were determined from the DNA. Found here are 650,000 to 800,000 clones, about 90% of them singletons; the top ten hold about 0.26%. V trimming: 0 bases; J trimming: 3 bases; junction bases outside the gene matches: 4. The CDR3 totals 15 residues. The germline gives CDR1 SGHRS, CDR2 YFSETQ.

Sequencing was carried out using peripheral blood. The chain recombines TRBV5-1 with TRBJ1-1, with 8 bases fitting TRBD1. The clonotype was recovered from a woman under 30 with acute or convalescent COVID-19. This CDR3 is CASSLDTGGDTEAFF. The DNA for the CDR3 is TGCGCCAGCAGCTTGGACACAGGGGGTGACACTGAAGCTTTCTTT. Full variable domain (rest looked up from reference TRBV5-1 and TRBJ1-1): KAGVTQTPRYLIKTRGQQVTLSCSPISGHRSVSWYQQTPGQGLQFLFEYFSETQRNKGNFPGRFSGRQFSNSRSEMNVSTLELGDSALYLCASSLDTGGDTEAFFGQGTRLTVV.